Listed here are 20 T cell receptor beta chains from one sample, sequenced in a study of CD8 T cells in ankylosing spondylitis. TCRdb analysed the 5' RACE reads with MiXCR anew, one entry per CDR3 protein. The sample holds tens of thousands of distinct CDR3 sequences, about 5.7% seen once. The sequenced sample consisted of blood, either unsorted or a sorted T cell fraction (not recorded which). The source of these receptors is a male donor with ankylosing spondylitis or in good health (not recorded which).

This clonotype was observed many times. The DNA of the CDR3 is TGTGCCAGCAGCTTAGCGCAGGGGAGCACTGAAGCTTTCTTT. Translation: CASSLAQGSTEAFF. The chain couples TRBV7-9 to TRBJ1-1; TRBD1 might be the D (6 bases). CDR3 size: 14 residues. The germline V gene has CDR1 SEHNR and CDR2 FQNEAQ (reference sequence). Trimming removed 0 bases from V and 4 bases from J, with 9 bases in between.

This clonotype was picked up many times. V and J are TRBV3-1 and TRBJ2-5; the D call may be TRBD1 or TRBD2 (5 bases each). Germline V gene sequence: CDR1 LGHDT, CDR2 YNNKEL (reference sequence). Trimming cost V 1 base and J 1 base, with 10 bases left between them. The CDR3 is made up of 15 amino acids. The CDR3 DNA follows: TGTGCCAGCAGCCAAGCCCCCGGGACCCAAGAGACCCAGTACTTC. It is translated as CASSQAPGTQETQYF.

This clonotype was recorded at least ten times. This chain uses TRBV4-2 with TRBJ2-1; 8 positions agree with TRBD2. Trimming took 0 bases from V and 12 from J; bases not matched to a gene: 10. Germline V gives CDR1 LGHNA, CDR2 YNFKEQ. The CDR3 loop spans 15 amino acids. Here the CDR3 reads CASSQEDGGVYGQFF. In nucleotides, the CDR3 is TGTGCCAGCAGCCAAGAAGACGGGGGGGTCTACGGGCAGTTCTTC.

This clonotype was counted many times. The chain employs TRBV5-5 and TRBJ2-7; D remains unclear. The germline gives CDR1 SGHKS, CDR2 YYEKEE (reference sequence). The CDR3 sequence is 14 residues long. The V end was cut by 0 bases, the J end by 2 bases, with 9 bases between. The CDR3 region has the DNA TGTGCCAGCAGCTTGGGTGGGAAAACCTACGAGCAGTACTTC. Translating gives CASSLGGKTYEQYF.

There are many counts of this clonotype. The rearrangement links TRBV12-3 or TRBV12-4 to TRBJ2-1; D remains unclear. The CDR3 totals 13 residues. Trimming removed 5 bases from V and 6 bases from J, with 11 bases in between. CDR3 loop: CASSPAPLNEQFF. CDR3 in DNA: TGTGCCAGCAGTCCCGCTCCCCTCAATGAGCAGTTCTTC.

There are many counts of this clonotype. The genes are TRBV7-2 and TRBJ2-1; no reliable D call. The V gene's germline CDR1 is SGHTA and CDR2 FQGNSA. This CDR3 is 13 amino acids long. With 6 bases removed from V and 9 bases from J, the gap between germline ends came to 15 bases. As DNA, the CDR3 is TGTGCCAGCAGGATCGACACCACAACTGAGCAGTTCTTC. It yields the protein CASRIDTTTEQFF.

Many counts were recorded for this clonotype. The chain carries TRBV12-3 or TRBV12-4 and TRBJ2-5; TRBD1 agrees at 7 bases. This CDR3 is built from 15 residues. V was clipped by 4 bases and J by 5 bases; unmatched bases: 10. The CDR3, as DNA: TGTGCCAGCAGTTCCCCGACAGGGTTAGGGGAGACCCAGTACTTC. Protein sequence: CASSSPTGLGETQYF.

The sample holds many counts of this clonotype. The V and J genes are TRBV20-1 and TRBJ2-1; 10 nucleotides match TRBD2. V lost 4 bases to trimming and J lost 2 bases; unmatched junction nucleotides: 11. CDR1 and CDR2 from the germline V gene are DFQATT and SNEGSKA (reference sequence). The CDR3 is made up of 17 amino acids. The CDR3 DNA is TGCAGTGCTACCTTGCGGACTAGCGGAATACCCTACAATGAGCAGTTCTTC. Protein product: CSATLRTSGIPYNEQFF.

The table lists this clonotype with many counts. CDR3 region: CSARQEPYYGYTF. The CDR3 DNA sequence: TGCAGTGCTAGACAGGAGCCCTACTATGGCTACACCTTC. J is TRBJ1-2 and V is TRBV20-1; D not resolved. The CDR3 length is 13 residues. Trimming removed 2 bases from V and 3 bases from J, with 10 bases in between. Germline V gene lookup returns CDR1 DFQATT and CDR2 SNEGSKA (reference sequence).

This clonotype appeared many times. Written as DNA, the CDR3 is TGTGCCAGCAGTTTACAGGGACAGGCGGGCAATCAGCCCCAGCATTTT. Encoded protein: CASSLQGQAGNQPQHF. The chain is built from TRBV12-3 or TRBV12-4 and TRBJ1-5; 8 nucleotides line up with TRBD1. The J segment lost 2 bases and the V segment lost 2 bases, leaving 5 bases of the junction unmatched. The CDR3 consists of 16 residues.

This clonotype was found many times. The chain links TRBV5-6 to TRBJ2-1; D is undetermined. The CDR3 is made up of 14 amino acids. Germline V gene sequence: CDR1 SGHDT, CDR2 YYEEEE. Between the trimmed V and J ends, which lost 0 bases and 4 bases, there was a span of 8 bases. CDR3 nucleotide sequence: TGTGCCAGCAGCTTGGACAGCAGATACAATGAGCAGTTCTTC. As protein: CASSLDSRYNEQFF. Supplemented by reference TRBV5-6 and TRBJ2-1, the full variable domain reads DAGVTQSPTHLIKTRGQQVTLRCSPKSGHDTVSWYQQALGQGPQFIFQYYEEEERQRGNFPDRFSGHQFPNYSSELNVNALLLGDSALYLCASSLDSRYNEQFFGPGTRLTVL.

There are many counts of this clonotype. The chain uses TRBV5-1 and TRBJ1-1; D might be TRBD1 (6 bases). Germline V gene lookup returns CDR1 SGHRS and CDR2 YFSETQ. The CDR3 covers 15 residues. The germline V and J ends were trimmed by 4 bases and 3 bases, with 16 bases remaining between them. CDR3 nucleotides: TGCGCCAGCAGCCCTCCGGACAGTACTTACACTGAAGCTTTCTTT. It is translated as CASSPPDSTYTEAFF.

Many counts were recorded for this clonotype. V usage is TRBV20-1 and J usage is TRBJ2-1; 7 bases match TRBD1. There are 13 residues in the CDR3. Per germline, CDR1 DFQATT and CDR2 SNEGSKA (reference sequence). V lost 3 bases and J lost 14; bases outside the gene matches: 13. The CDR3 sequence: CSASEFPEGAEFF. CDR3 coding DNA: TGCAGTGCTAGTGAATTCCCAGAGGGGGCGGAGTTCTTC.

This clonotype was detected many times. The chain recombines TRBV20-1 with TRBJ2-1, with 7 positions matching TRBD2. The CDR3 has 14 residues. Germline CDR1 is DFQATT and CDR2 is SNEGSKA (reference sequence). With 4 bases clipped from V and 8 bases from J, the junction kept 11 bases outside the gene matches. The CDR3 loop reads CSAKKRGRFDEQFF. CDR3 nucleotides: TGCAGTGCTAAAAAGCGGGGAAGGTTCGATGAGCAGTTCTTC.

In this sample, this clonotype turned up many times. The rearrangement uses TRBV10-3 and TRBJ1-3; 8 bases align to TRBD1. After removal of 11 bases from V and 8 bases from J, the junction contained 5 bases not matched to a gene. This CDR3 has 11 residues. Germline V gene sequence: CDR1 ENHRY, CDR2 SYGVKD. The CDR3 protein is CAVLQGDTIYF. The CDR3, as DNA: TGTGCCGTATTACAGGGGGACACCATATATTTT.

This clonotype was seen many times. CDR3 amino acids: CATSGPLSGRETQYF. The CDR3 DNA reads TGTGCCACCAGCGGACCACTTAGCGGGCGAGAGACCCAGTACTTC. The gene calls are TRBV15 and TRBJ2-5; 7 nucleotides agree with TRBD2. V lost 5 bases, J lost 4 bases, and 10 bases stayed unmatched. Germline loops: CDR1 LNHNV, CDR2 YYDKDF (reference sequence). CDR3 length equals 15 residues.

Ten or more counts support this clonotype. J is TRBJ1-2 and V is TRBV12-3 or TRBV12-4; D may be TRBD1 (5 bases). Between the trimmed V and J ends, which lost 6 bases and 4 bases, there was a span of 15 bases. This CDR3 has 14 amino acids. In DNA form, the CDR3 reads TGTGCCAGCAGCCAAAGGGACCCAGGCTATGGCTACACCTTC. Its translation: CASSQRDPGYGYTF.

This clonotype was recorded many times. CDR3 loop: CASSLYQNWYEQYF. The CDR3 coding sequence is TGTGCCAGCAGTTTATACCAAAATTGGTACGAGCAGTACTTC. The chain employs TRBV28 and TRBJ2-7; D gene unclear. Germline V gene lookup returns CDR1 MDHEN and CDR2 SYDVKM. CDR3 length: 14 amino acids. V was trimmed by 1 base and J by 4 bases, leaving 11 bases between them. Full variable domain (outside the CDR3, taken from reference TRBV28 and TRBJ2-7): DVKVTQSSRYLVKRTGEKVFLECVQDMDHENMFWYRQDPGLGLRLIYFSYDVKMKEKGDIPEGYSVSREKKERFSLILESASTNQTSMYLCASSLYQNWYEQYFGPGTRLTVT.

In its sample, this clonotype was seen many times. V gene TRBV28 combines with J gene TRBJ2-7; 8 bases line up with TRBD1. The CDR3 length is 15 residues. V gave up 7 bases and J gave up 0 bases; unmatched junction bases: 8. Germline CDR1 MDHEN, CDR2 SYDVKM. As DNA, the CDR3 is TGTGCCAGCAATCCTTGGACAGGGAGCTCCTACGAGCAGTACTTC. Translation: CASNPWTGSSYEQYF. The entire variable domain, with the rest obtained from reference TRBV28 and TRBJ2-7, is as follows: DVKVTQSSRYLVKRTGEKVFLECVQDMDHENMFWYRQDPGLGLRLIYFSYDVKMKEKGDIPEGYSVSREKKERFSLILESASTNQTSMYLCASNPWTGSSYEQYFGPGTRLTVT.

The table lists this clonotype with many counts. The V gene is TRBV9, the J gene TRBJ2-1; D gene uncertain. This CDR3 comprises 11 residues. Germline loops: CDR1 SGDLS, CDR2 YYNGEE. V dropped 7 bases and J dropped 5 bases, with 7 bases sitting between them. The CDR3 spells CASGRDNEQFF. The CDR3 DNA follows: TGTGCCAGCGGCCGGGACAATGAGCAGTTCTTC.